A single sample is the source of the 22 T cell receptor beta chains below, sequenced in a study of identical twins. One entry per CDR3 protein results from TCRdb running MiXCR on the 5' RACE reads. Of approximately 690,000 distinct CDR3 sequences in the sample, 5.5% to 6.5% are singletons; the top ten hold roughly 1.8%. The sequencing sample was made of naive T cells sorted from blood. These receptor sequences come from a man aged 18-30 years in good health.

V is TRBV7-9 and J is TRBJ2-7; D gene uncertain. CDR3 length: 13 residues. CDR1 and CDR2 from the germline V gene are SEHNR and FQNEAQ (reference sequence). The CDR3: CASSRPQSYDQYV. The CDR3 DNA reads TGTGCCAGCAGCAGACCACAGAGCTACGATCAGTACGTC.

Many counts were recorded for this clonotype. The chain has TRBV6-1 and TRBJ2-1, with 11 bases lining up with TRBD2. Trimming removed 3 bases from V and 0 bases from J; junction bases left unmatched: 10. In germline, CDR1 is MNHNS, CDR2 SASEGT. The CDR3 covers 19 residues. The CDR3 spells CASSDLAGGKRSSYNEQFF. DNA for the CDR3: TGTGCCAGCAGTGATCTAGCGGGAGGCAAACGGAGCTCCTACAATGAGCAGTTCTTC.

Ten or more counts support this clonotype. In nucleotides, the CDR3 is TGCAGCACATCGGACAGCAATGAAAAACTGTTTTTT. Its protein is CSTSDSNEKLFF. This sequence joins TRBV29-1 and TRBJ1-4; weak D call: TRBD1 (6 bases). Trimming left V 8 bases short and J 5 bases short, with 12 bases between. CDR1 is SQVTM and CDR2 is ANQGSEA in the germline V gene. The CDR3 covers 12 residues.

The chain combines TRBV6-2 or TRBV6-3 with TRBJ1-1; the D is unclear. The CDR3 runs to 13 residues. Trimming removed 7 bases from V and 1 base from J, with 10 bases in between. In germline, CDR1 is MNHEY, CDR2 SVGEGT. The CDR3 is CASNQWSNTEAFF. CDR3 DNA sequence: TGTGCCAGCAATCAGTGGTCGAACACTGAAGCTTTCTTT.

This clonotype was seen more than once but under ten times. The V call is TRBV7-9, the J call TRBJ2-3; weak D call: TRBD1 (6 bases). The CDR3 runs to 14 residues. The germline CDR1 and CDR2 sequences are SEHNR and FQNEAQ (reference sequence). V was cut by 5 bases and J by 2 bases, with 11 bases left in between. The DNA of the CDR3 is TGTGCCAGCAGCGCCCGGACAGACACAGATACGCAGTATTTT. Its protein is CASSARTDTDTQYF.

This clonotype was seen many times. The genes are TRBV7-2 and TRBJ2-1; D remains ambiguous. Between the trimmed V and J ends, which lost 2 bases and 2 bases, there was a span of 7 bases. CDR3 length: 14 amino acids. Germline loops: CDR1 SGHTA, CDR2 FQGNSA. In DNA form, the CDR3 reads TGTGCCAGCAGCTTACTTGGGCCCTACAATGAGCAGTTCTTC. Its protein product is CASSLLGPYNEQFF.

This clonotype came up a few times. The chain employs TRBV6-1 and TRBJ2-3, with a possible D match to TRBD2 (6 bases). V lost 6 bases to trimming and J lost 2 bases, with 12 bases between them. Germline-derived CDR1 and CDR2 are MNHNS and SASEGT. The CDR3 has 14 residues. The CDR3 bases are TGTGCCAGCAGCGCGGGACCCTACACAGATACGCAGTATTTT. Protein: CASSAGPYTDTQYF.

This clonotype was seen a handful of times. The chain couples TRBV27 to TRBJ1-6; TRBD1 agrees at 10 bases. Trimming took 5 bases from V and 8 from J; bases not matched to a gene: 9. Per the germline V gene, CDR1 is MNHEY and CDR2 is SMNVEV (reference sequence). The CDR3 runs to 16 residues. The CDR3 nucleotides read TGTGCCAGCAGTCCCTGGACAGGGGGGAATGATTCACCCCTCCACTTT. Translating it yields CASSPWTGGNDSPLHF.

This clonotype was observed many times. The rearrangement joins TRBV20-1 to TRBJ2-7; D ambiguous. Looked up from germline, CDR1 is DFQATT and CDR2 is SNEGSKA (reference sequence). CDR3 length: 13 amino acids. Trimming removed 6 bases at V and 4 bases at J, with 16 bases between. CDR3 amino acids: CSAIGGPAYEQYF. The CDR3 region has the DNA TGCAGTGCCATCGGTGGCCCGGCTTACGAGCAGTACTTC.

The chain is built from TRBV7-6 and TRBJ2-1, with 7 bases lining up with TRBD1. V trimming: 3 bases; J trimming: 5 bases; junction bases outside the gene matches: 4. The CDR3 runs to 14 residues. Germline CDR1 is SGHVS and CDR2 is FNYEAQ. For the CDR3, the DNA is TGTGCCAGCAGCTTGCGACAGGGCAACAATGAGCAGTTCTTC. Protein sequence: CASSLRQGNNEQFF.

The table lists this clonotype with a few counts. This rearrangement joins TRBV20-1 to TRBJ1-5; 7 bases line up with TRBD1. Germline V lookup: CDR1 DFQATT, CDR2 SNEGSKA (reference sequence). The CDR3 spans 17 residues. V was clipped by 3 bases and J by 1 base; unmatched bases: 12. The CDR3 nucleotides read TGCAGTGCTAGTACCCCCAGACAGGGTAAGAGCAATCAGCCCCAGCATTTT. The encoded protein is CSASTPRQGKSNQPQHF.

This clonotype was found a few times. This chain connects TRBV7-2 to TRBJ2-7, with 7 bases aligning to TRBD1. Germline V lookup: CDR1 SGHTA, CDR2 FQGNSA. The CDR3 consists of 14 residues. V lost 0 bases, J lost 3 bases, and 2 bases stayed unmatched. In nucleotides, the CDR3 is TGTGCCAGCAGCTTAGCTAGGGACAGCTACGAGCAGTACTTC. Protein: CASSLARDSYEQYF.

This clonotype was found a few times. The chain is built from TRBV6-5 and TRBJ1-3, with TRBD1 identical over 7 bases. Per germline, CDR1 MNHEY and CDR2 SVGAGI. J was trimmed by 0 bases and V by 2 bases; bases with no gene match: 4. The CDR3 covers 16 residues. CDR3 sequence: CASSYPGQNSGNTIYF. CDR3 DNA: TGTGCCAGCAGTTACCCGGGACAGAACTCTGGAAACACCATATATTTT.

This clonotype was observed a few times. This chain links TRBV25-1 with TRBJ2-5; TRBD1 matches 8 bases. The CDR3 is 16 amino acids. From germline, CDR1 is MGHDK and CDR2 SYGVNS. The V gene end was trimmed by 5 bases and the J gene end by 2 bases; junction bases not matched to a gene: 10. The CDR3 coding sequence is TGTGCCAGCAGTCCTAGGACAGGGATGGGACAAGAGACCCAGTACTTC. This codes for CASSPRTGMGQETQYF.

The chain links TRBV28 to TRBJ2-2, with TRBD1 matching over 7 bases. The CDR3 length is 14 residues. V was clipped by 5 bases and J by 9 bases; unmatched bases: 9. Germline CDR1 and CDR2: MDHEN and SYDVKM. The CDR3 is CASSPVTGTRELFF. The CDR3 coding sequence is TGTGCCAGCAGTCCAGTGACAGGGACCAGGGAGCTGTTTTTT.

This clonotype was found many times. The rearrangement joins TRBV30 to TRBJ2-1, with 7 positions matching TRBD2. Germline V gene lookup returns CDR1 GTSNPN and CDR2 SVGIG (reference sequence). CDR3 length: 12 residues. V dropped 2 bases and J dropped 15; count of bases not matched to a gene: 10. Here the CDR3 DNA reads TGTGCCTGGAGTCCACCCATCGGCGGGGGGTTCTTC. Amino acid sequence: CAWSPPIGGGFF.

This sequence joins TRBV10-3 and TRBJ2-7, with D hard to call. V lost 5 bases and J lost 6, with 8 bases in between. The CDR3 has 11 residues. Germline lookup yields CDR1 ENHRY and CDR2 SYGVKD. CDR3 loop: CAISRDTEQYF. In DNA, the CDR3 is TGTGCCATCAGTAGGGATACCGAGCAGTACTTC.

This clonotype was detected many times. The chain employs TRBV18 and TRBJ2-1; D gene uncertain. CDR1 and CDR2 from the germline V gene are KGHSH and LQKENI. This CDR3 is built from 15 residues. V was pared by 5 bases and J by 0 bases, with 11 bases between. CDR3 bases: TGTGCCAGCTCATCCGATCCCCCCTCCTACAATGAGCAGTTCTTC. Translation gives CASSSDPPSYNEQFF.

This clonotype was seen a few times. The gene calls are TRBV18 and TRBJ2-7, with D perhaps TRBD2 (6 bases). This CDR3 has 15 residues. Trimming shortened V by 0 bases and J by 6 bases, and 15 bases separated the two germline ends. Germline CDR1 and CDR2: KGHSH and LQKENI. CDR3 bases: TGTGCCAGCTCACCACCGAAGCGGCCCGGGGGCGAGCAGTACTTC. Translation gives CASSPPKRPGGEQYF.

This clonotype was observed at least ten times. J is TRBJ2-2 and V is TRBV7-7; TRBD1 aligns across 7 bases. Per the germline V gene, CDR1 is SSHAT and CDR2 is FNYEAQ (reference sequence). The V and J ends lost 6 bases and 2 bases, in that order; junction bases with no gene match: 3. The CDR3 length is 14 residues. This chain's CDR3 is CASSRDRNTGELFF. CDR3 nucleotides: TGTGCCAGCAGTAGGGACAGAAACACCGGGGAGCTGTTTTTT.

The chain carries TRBV29-1 and TRBJ2-7, with no clear D. With 4 bases removed from V and 12 bases from J, the gap between germline ends came to 7 bases. CDR1 SQVTM and CDR2 ANQGSEA come from the germline V gene. This CDR3 has 8 residues. The CDR3 coding sequence is TGCAGCGTTGCAGCGCCGTACTTC. Protein sequence: CSVAAPYF.

This clonotype was found a few times. This chain uses TRBV29-1 with TRBJ2-1; 13 positions match TRBD2. Trimming took 6 bases from V and 7 from J; bases not matched to a gene: 18. The CDR3 loop spans 18 amino acids. Germline V lookup: CDR1 SQVTM, CDR2 ANQGSEA. The CDR3 is CSVPGYGLAGVLGNEQFF. The CDR3 DNA is TGCAGCGTCCCCGGGTATGGACTAGCGGGAGTTCTGGGGAATGAGCAGTTCTTC.